One and the same sample provided the 14 T cell receptor beta chains below, sequenced in a study of response to subunit inactivated influenza vaccine. TCRdb passed the RT-PCR reads through MiXCR, listing each CDR3 protein once. The sample consists of 550,000 to 800,000 distinct CDR3 sequences, about a sixth of them appearing once. Specimen: PBMCs from blood, collected about 13 days after vaccination. All receptors derive from a man aged 50 to 59 who received an inactivated influenza vaccine.

This chain links TRBV19 with TRBJ1-6; maybe TRBD1 (6 bases). In germline, CDR1 is LNHDA, CDR2 SQIVND (reference sequence). V was pared by 5 bases and J by 9 bases, with 14 bases between. This CDR3 contains 14 residues. In DNA form, the CDR3 reads TGTGCCAGTAGTCAGACAGGAGTCAGTTCACCCCTCCACTTT. The encoded protein is CASSQTGVSSPLHF.

This clonotype was observed many times. This rearrangement joins TRBV7-2 to TRBJ2-1; 7 bases align to TRBD1. The CDR3 consists of 15 residues. After removal of 5 bases from V and 4 bases from J, the junction contained 8 bases not matched to a gene. CDR1 SGHTA and CDR2 FQGNSA come from the germline V gene. CDR3 sequence: CASSLRDSRYNEQFF. CDR3 bases: TGTGCCAGCAGCCTCCGGGACAGCCGGTACAATGAGCAGTTCTTC.

The sample holds many counts of this clonotype. The chain uses TRBV6-5 and TRBJ1-6; 7 bases map to TRBD1. This CDR3 region has 14 residues. The germline V gene has CDR1 MNHEY and CDR2 SVGAGI. The ends lost 4 bases at V and 6 bases at J; junction bases unmatched: 3. Here the CDR3 reads CASSSTGVNSPLHF. CDR3 coding DNA: TGTGCCAGCAGTTCAACAGGGGTTAATTCACCCCTCCACTTT.

This clonotype appeared a few times. The rearrangement joins TRBV13 to TRBJ2-3; weak D call: TRBD1 (6 bases). V shed 7 bases and J shed 0 bases, with 14 bases lying between them. CDR1 is PRHDT, CDR2 FYEKMQ, per germline (reference sequence). The CDR3 runs to 15 residues. CDR3 in DNA: TGTGCCAGCACTCTCCACAGGGCTAGCACAGATACGCAGTATTTT. Encoded protein: CASTLHRASTDTQYF.

As regards this clonotype: A much larger clone lies a single base off, so this may be a read error. This chain connects TRBV6-5 to TRBJ2-1; no firm D call. The CDR3 has 17 amino acids. CDR1 is MNHEY and CDR2 is SVGAGI in the germline V gene. CDR3 residues: CARSYFIGRSTYNEQFF. The CDR3 DNA follows: TGTGCCAGAAGTTACTTCATCGGACGTAGTACCTACAATGAGCAGTTCTTC.

This clonotype was observed a handful of times. The chain employs TRBV14 and TRBJ1-3; no definite D call. V shed 4 bases and J shed 5 bases, with 12 bases lying between them. Per germline, CDR1 SGHDN and CDR2 FVKESK. The CDR3 spans 14 residues. CDR3 coding DNA: TGTGCCAGCAGCCGCCACTTCGGAAGAAACACCATATATTTT. Its translation is CASSRHFGRNTIYF. Based on the CDR3 plus reference TRBV14 and TRBJ1-3, the full variable domain is EAGVTQFPSHSVIEKGQTVTLRCDPISGHDNLYWYRRVMGKEIKFLLHFVKESKQDESGMPNNRFLAERTGGTYSTLKVQPAELEDSGVYFCASSRHFGRNTIYFGEGSWLTVV.

The chain recombines TRBV7-2 with TRBJ2-5; 7 bases map to TRBD1. Trimming took 5 bases from V and 2 from J; bases not matched to a gene: 8. Germline values: CDR1 SGHTA, CDR2 FQGNSA. CDR3 length equals 15 residues. CDR3 in amino acids: CASSQTGTAQETQYF. The CDR3, as DNA: TGTGCCAGCAGCCAAACCGGGACAGCACAAGAGACCCAGTACTTC.

This clonotype has more than one count but fewer than ten. The J gene is TRBJ2-7, the V gene TRBV7-2, with 7 nucleotides matching TRBD1. The CDR3 has 17 residues. V shed 0 bases and J 3 bases; nucleotides not matched to a gene: 11. Per the germline V gene, CDR1 is SGHTA and CDR2 is FQGNSA. The CDR3, as DNA: TGTGCCAGCAGCTTAGCGTTCACTGGACAGGCCCACTACGAGCAGTACTTC. Translation gives CASSLAFTGQAHYEQYF.

In its sample, this clonotype was seen a few times. The rearrangement joins TRBV10-3 to TRBJ2-1; 8 bases align to TRBD2. The CDR3 has 15 residues. With V trimmed by 4 bases and J by 5 bases, 7 bases remained unmatched. The germline CDR1 and CDR2 sequences are ENHRY and SYGVKD. As DNA, the CDR3 is TGTGCCATCAGTGCGGTACTAGCGGTGAACAATGAGCAGTTCTTC. Its protein product is CAISAVLAVNNEQFF.

The V call is TRBV6-2 or TRBV6-3, the J call TRBJ2-5, with TRBD1 matching 7 bases. V dropped 5 bases and J dropped 4; count of bases not matched to a gene: 10. The CDR3 is 15 residues long. Germline V gene sequence: CDR1 MNHEY, CDR2 SVGEGT. CDR3 nucleotides: TGTGCCAGCAGTAGGTCGGGACAGACGTTAGAGACCCAGTACTTC. This gives the protein CASSRSGQTLETQYF.

Ten or more counts support this clonotype. J is TRBJ2-1 and V is TRBV14; 7 bases are shared with TRBD1. The V gene end was trimmed by 5 bases and the J gene end by 12 bases; junction bases not matched to a gene: 16. In germline, CDR1 is SGHDN, CDR2 FVKESK. The CDR3 sequence is 15 residues long. In nucleotides, the CDR3 is TGTGCCAGCAGCAAACACCCGGGACATCAGGGGGTGCAGTTCTTC. This sequence encodes CASSKHPGHQGVQFF.

This chain joins TRBV5-5 and TRBJ2-1; D remains unclear. From germline, CDR1 is SGHKS and CDR2 YYEKEE (reference sequence). The CDR3 spans 13 residues. V dropped 2 bases and J dropped 7 bases, with 10 bases sitting between them. DNA for the CDR3: TGTGCCAGCAGCTTATTGGCCCTGAATGAGCAGTTCTTC. Translating gives CASSLLALNEQFF.

The V and J genes are TRBV19 and TRBJ2-1, with TRBD2 identical over 16 bases. This CDR3 spans 17 amino acids. V trimming: 9 bases; J trimming: 7 bases; junction bases outside the gene matches: 12. Germline CDR1 reads LNHDA; CDR2 reads SQIVND (reference sequence). CDR3 region: CASRGLAGGRHSNEQFF. CDR3 in DNA: TGTGCCAGCCGGGGACTAGCGGGAGGGCGGCATAGTAATGAGCAGTTCTTC.

This clonotype occurred a few times. The genes are TRBV20-1 and TRBJ1-5; D is unclear. This CDR3 has 15 residues. CDR1 and CDR2 (germline): DFQATT, SNEGSKA (reference sequence). Trimming stripped 3 bases from V and 6 bases from J, with 18 bases between. Here the CDR3 DNA reads TGCAGTGCTAGGTCCAGGACCCCCGGAGGTCAGCCCCAGCATTTT. This codes for CSARSRTPGGQPQHF.